The sequence of this T cell receptor (beta chain) was determined in a study of cytomegalovirus exposure and HLA in healthy donors. Study overall: A later analysis reported the 90 to 150 validation repertoires used the same platform as the 550 to 700 first-cohort repertoires.

Germline lookup yields CDR1 KGHSH and CDR2 LQKENI. The CDR3 runs to 13 residues. V lost 1 base to trimming and J lost 4 bases, with 5 bases between them. Sequencing used immunoSEQ multiplex PCR; TCRdb keeps in-frame clones, though not all of them. The sample has 59,000 or so clones; 85% to 90% are singletons. Study outcomes and limitations: A later analysis found first-cohort TCR clusters tended to co-occur in the 90 to 150 validation repertoires. Rarity characterized most TCR sequences, yet some public TCRs appeared in many donors.

About this clone itself: Its specificity is not known.

The specimen was PBMCs. This TCR came from a woman between 18 and 29 years old in good health and CMV-seronegative. The genes are TRBV18 and TRBJ1-5; D remains unclear. Here the CDR3 DNA reads TGTGCCAGCTCACCACGGCAGAATCAGCCCCAGCATTTT. It encodes CASSPRQNQPQHF.